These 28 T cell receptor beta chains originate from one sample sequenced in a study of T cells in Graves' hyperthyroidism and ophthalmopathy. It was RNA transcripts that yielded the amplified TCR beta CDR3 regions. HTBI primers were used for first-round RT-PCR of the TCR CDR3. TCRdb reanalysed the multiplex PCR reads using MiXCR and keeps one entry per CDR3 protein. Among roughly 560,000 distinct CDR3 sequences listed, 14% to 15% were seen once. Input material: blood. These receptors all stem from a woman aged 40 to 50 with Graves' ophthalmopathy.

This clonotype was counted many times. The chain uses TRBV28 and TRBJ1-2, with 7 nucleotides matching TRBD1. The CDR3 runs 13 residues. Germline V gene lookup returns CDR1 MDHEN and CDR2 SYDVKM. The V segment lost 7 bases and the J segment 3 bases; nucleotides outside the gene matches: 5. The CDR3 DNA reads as TGTGCCAGCACTCTAGGGACAGACTATGGCTACACCTTC. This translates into CASTLGTDYGYTF.

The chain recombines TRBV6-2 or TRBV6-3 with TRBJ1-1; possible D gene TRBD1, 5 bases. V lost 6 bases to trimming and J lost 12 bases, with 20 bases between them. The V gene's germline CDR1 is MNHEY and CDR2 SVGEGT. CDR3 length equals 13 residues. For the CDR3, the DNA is TGTGCCAGCAGACAACACCGGGGCCGAGGGTCTTTCTTT. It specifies CASRQHRGRGSFF.

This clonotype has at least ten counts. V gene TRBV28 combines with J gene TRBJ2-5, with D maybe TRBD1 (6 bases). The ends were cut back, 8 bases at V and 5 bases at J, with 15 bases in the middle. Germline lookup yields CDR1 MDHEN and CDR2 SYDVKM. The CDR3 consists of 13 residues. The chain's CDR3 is CASLQGFGETQYF. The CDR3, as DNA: TGTGCCAGCCTACAGGGATTTGGGGAGACCCAGTACTTC.

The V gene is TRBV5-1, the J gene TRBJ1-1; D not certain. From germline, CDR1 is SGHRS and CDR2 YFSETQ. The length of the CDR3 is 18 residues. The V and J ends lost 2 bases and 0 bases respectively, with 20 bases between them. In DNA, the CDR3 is TGCGCCAGCAGCTTTTTTGCGGGCGGCAGATCATTGAACACTGAAGCTTTCTTT. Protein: CASSFFAGGRSLNTEAFF. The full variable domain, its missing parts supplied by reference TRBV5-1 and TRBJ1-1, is KAGVTQTPRYLIKTRGQQVTLSCSPISGHRSVSWYQQTPGQGLQFLFEYFSETQRNKGNFPGRFSGRQFSNSRSEMNVSTLELGDSALYLCASSFFAGGRSLNTEAFFGQGTRLTVV.

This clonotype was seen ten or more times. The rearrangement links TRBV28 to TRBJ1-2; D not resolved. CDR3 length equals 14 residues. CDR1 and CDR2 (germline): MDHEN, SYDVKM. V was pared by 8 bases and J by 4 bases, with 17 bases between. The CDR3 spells CASERENLSYGYTF. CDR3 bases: TGTGCCAGCGAGCGGGAGAACCTTTCCTATGGCTACACCTTC.

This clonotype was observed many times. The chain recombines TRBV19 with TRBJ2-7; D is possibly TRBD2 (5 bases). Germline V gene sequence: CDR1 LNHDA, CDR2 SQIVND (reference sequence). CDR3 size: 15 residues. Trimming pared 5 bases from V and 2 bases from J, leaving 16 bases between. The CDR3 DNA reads TGTGCCAGTAGTCCCGGCGGGCGCATTGCCTACGAGCAGTACTTC. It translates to CASSPGGRIAYEQYF.

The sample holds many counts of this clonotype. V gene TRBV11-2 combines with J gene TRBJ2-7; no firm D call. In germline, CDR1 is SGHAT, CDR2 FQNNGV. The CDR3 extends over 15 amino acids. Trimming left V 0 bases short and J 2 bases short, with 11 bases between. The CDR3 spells CASSLDRVRTYEQYF. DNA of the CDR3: TGTGCCAGCAGCTTAGATAGGGTAAGGACCTACGAGCAGTACTTC.

CDR3 bases: TGTGCCAGCAGTCCCGGGGCCTATGGCTACACCTTC. It encodes CASSPGAYGYTF. The rearrangement uses TRBV28 and TRBJ1-2; a possible D gene is TRBD1 (5 bases). Looked up from germline, CDR1 is MDHEN and CDR2 is SYDVKM. The germline V and J ends were trimmed by 5 bases and 4 bases, with 8 bases remaining between them. The CDR3 extends over 12 amino acids.

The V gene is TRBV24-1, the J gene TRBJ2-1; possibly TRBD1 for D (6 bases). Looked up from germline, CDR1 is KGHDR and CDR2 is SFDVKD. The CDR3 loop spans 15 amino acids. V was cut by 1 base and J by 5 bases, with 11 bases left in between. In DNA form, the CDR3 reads TGTGCCACCAGTGATTTTATACAGGGAAACAATGAGCAGTTCTTC. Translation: CATSDFIQGNNEQFF.

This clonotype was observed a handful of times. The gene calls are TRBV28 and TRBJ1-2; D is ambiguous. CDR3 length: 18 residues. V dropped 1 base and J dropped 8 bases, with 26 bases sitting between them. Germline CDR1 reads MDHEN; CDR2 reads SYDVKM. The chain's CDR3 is CASSLYTKDLVAATGYTF. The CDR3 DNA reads TGTGCCAGCAGTTTATATACTAAGGACCTCGTGGCGGCCACGGGCTACACCTTC.

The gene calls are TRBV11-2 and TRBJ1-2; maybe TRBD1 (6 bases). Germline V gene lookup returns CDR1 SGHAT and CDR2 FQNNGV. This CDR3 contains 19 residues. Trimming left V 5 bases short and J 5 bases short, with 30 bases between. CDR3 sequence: CASSLPYTGPDAGRYGYTF. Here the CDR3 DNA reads TGTGCCAGCAGCCTACCCTACACAGGGCCCGACGCGGGAAGGTATGGCTACACCTTC.

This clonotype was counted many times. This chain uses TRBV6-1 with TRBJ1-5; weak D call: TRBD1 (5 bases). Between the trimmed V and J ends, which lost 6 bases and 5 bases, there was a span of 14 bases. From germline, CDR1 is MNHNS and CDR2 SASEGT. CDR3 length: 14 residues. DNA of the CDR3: TGTGCCAGCAGACGTAAGGGGACGGATCAGCCCCAGCATTTT. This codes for CASRRKGTDQPQHF.

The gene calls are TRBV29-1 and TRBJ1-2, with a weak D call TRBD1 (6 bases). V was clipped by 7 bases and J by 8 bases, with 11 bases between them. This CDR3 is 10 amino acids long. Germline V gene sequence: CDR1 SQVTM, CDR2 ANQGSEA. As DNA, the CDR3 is TGCAGCGCCGAAACAGGGGGCTACACCTTC. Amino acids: CSAETGGYTF. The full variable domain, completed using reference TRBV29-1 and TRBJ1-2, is SAVISQKPSRDICQRGTSLTIQCQVDSQVTMMFWYRQQPGQSLTLIATANQGSEATYESGFVIDKFPISRPNLTFSTLTVSNMSPEDSSIYLCSAETGGYTFGSGTRLTVV.

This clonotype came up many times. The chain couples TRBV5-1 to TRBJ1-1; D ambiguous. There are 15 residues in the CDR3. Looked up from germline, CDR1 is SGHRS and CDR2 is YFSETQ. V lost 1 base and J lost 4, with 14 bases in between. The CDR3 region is CASSLSIEGSTEAFF. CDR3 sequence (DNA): TGCGCCAGCAGCTTGAGTATTGAGGGAAGCACTGAAGCTTTCTTT.

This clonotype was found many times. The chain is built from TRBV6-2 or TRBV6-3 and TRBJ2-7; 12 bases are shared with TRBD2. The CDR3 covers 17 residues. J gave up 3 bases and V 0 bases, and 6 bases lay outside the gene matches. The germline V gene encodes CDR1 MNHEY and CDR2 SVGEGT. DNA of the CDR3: TGTGCCAGCAGTTACTCTTTAAGGACTAGCGGGAACTACGAGCAGTACTTC. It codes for CASSYSLRTSGNYEQYF.

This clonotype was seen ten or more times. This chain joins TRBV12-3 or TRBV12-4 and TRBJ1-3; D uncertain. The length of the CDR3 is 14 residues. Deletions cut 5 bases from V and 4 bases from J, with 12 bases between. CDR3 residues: CASSPQFFGNTIYF. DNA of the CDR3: TGTGCCAGCAGTCCCCAGTTTTTCGGAAACACCATATATTTT.

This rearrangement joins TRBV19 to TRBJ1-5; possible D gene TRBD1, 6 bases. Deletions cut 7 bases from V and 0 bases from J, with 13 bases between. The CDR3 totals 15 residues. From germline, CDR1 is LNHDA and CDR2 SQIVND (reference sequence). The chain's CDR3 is CASIGTSNSNQPQHF. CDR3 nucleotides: TGTGCCAGTATTGGGACATCCAATAGCAATCAGCCCCAGCATTTT. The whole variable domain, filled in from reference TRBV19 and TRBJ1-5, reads DGGITQSPKYLFRKEGQNVTLSCEQNLNHDAMYWYRQDPGQGLRLIYYSQIVNDFQKGDIAEGYSVSREKKESFPLTVTSAQKNPTAFYLCASIGTSNSNQPQHFGDGTRLSIL.

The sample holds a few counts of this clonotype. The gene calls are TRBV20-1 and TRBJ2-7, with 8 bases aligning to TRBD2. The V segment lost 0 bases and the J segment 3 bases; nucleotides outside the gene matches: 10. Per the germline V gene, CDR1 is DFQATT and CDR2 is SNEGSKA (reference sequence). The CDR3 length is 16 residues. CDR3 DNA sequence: TGCAGTGCTAGAGATTCCCCTAGCGGGTCTCTCTACGAGCAGTACTTC. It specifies CSARDSPSGSLYEQYF.

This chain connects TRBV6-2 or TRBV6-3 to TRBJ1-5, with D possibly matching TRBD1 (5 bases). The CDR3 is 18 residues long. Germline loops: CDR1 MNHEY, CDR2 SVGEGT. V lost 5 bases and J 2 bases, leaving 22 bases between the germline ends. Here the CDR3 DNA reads TGTGCCAGCAGTCTAATATGGGGGGGGGGTATGGGCAATCAGCCCCAGCATTTT. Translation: CASSLIWGGGMGNQPQHF.

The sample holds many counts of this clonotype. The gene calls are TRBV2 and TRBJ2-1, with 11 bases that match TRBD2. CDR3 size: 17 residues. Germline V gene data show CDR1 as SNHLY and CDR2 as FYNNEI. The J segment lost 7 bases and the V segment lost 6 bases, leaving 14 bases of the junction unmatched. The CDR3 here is CASSKGLAGGSGNEQFF. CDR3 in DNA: TGTGCCAGCAGCAAAGGGCTAGCGGGAGGCAGCGGGAATGAGCAGTTCTTC.

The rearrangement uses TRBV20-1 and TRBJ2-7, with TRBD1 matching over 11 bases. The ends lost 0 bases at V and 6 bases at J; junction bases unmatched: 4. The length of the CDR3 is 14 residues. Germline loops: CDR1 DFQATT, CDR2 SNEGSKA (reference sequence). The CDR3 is CSAREGTGGIEQYF. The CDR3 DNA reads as TGCAGTGCTAGAGAAGGGACAGGGGGTATCGAGCAGTACTTC.

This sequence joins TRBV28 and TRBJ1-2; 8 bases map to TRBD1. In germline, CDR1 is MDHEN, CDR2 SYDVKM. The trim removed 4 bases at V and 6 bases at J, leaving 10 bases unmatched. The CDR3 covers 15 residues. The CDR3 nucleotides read TGTGCCAGCAGTTCTTCAGGGGGCGCTTTCGATGGCTACACCTTC. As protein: CASSSSGGAFDGYTF.

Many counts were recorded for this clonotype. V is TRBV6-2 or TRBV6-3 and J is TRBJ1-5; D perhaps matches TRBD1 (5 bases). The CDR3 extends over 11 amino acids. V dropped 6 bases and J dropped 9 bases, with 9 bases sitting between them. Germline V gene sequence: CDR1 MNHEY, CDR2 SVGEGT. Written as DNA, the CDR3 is TGTGCCAGCAGCCTCGGGGGGCCCCAGCATTTT. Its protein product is CASSLGGPQHF.

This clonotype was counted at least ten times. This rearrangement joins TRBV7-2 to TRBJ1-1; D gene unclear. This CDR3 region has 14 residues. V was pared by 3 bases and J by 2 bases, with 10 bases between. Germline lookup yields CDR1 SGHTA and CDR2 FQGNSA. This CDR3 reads CASSLGRSNTEAFF. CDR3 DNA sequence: TGTGCCAGCAGCTTGGGCAGATCTAACACTGAAGCTTTCTTT.

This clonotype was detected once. The CDR3 DNA is TGTGCCAGCAGCTTCGGGACAGGGGTGCCGAACACTGAAGCTTTCTTT. Translated: CASSFGTGVPNTEAFF. V and J are TRBV13 and TRBJ1-1; 10 bases agree with TRBD1. Per germline, CDR1 PRHDT and CDR2 FYEKMQ (reference sequence). V lost 3 bases to trimming and J lost 1 base; unmatched junction nucleotides: 5. The CDR3 is 16 amino acids.

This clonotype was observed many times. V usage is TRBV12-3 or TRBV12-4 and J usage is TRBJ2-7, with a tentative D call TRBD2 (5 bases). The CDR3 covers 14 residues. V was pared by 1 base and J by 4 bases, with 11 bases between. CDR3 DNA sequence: TGTGCCAGCAGTTTAGGCCAAAAGCGGTACGAGCAGTACTTC. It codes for CASSLGQKRYEQYF.

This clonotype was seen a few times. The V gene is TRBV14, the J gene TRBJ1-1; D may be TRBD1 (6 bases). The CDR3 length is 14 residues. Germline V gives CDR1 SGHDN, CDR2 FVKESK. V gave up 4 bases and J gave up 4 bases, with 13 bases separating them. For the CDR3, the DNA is TGTGCCAGCAGCCTAGCGGGGGCTAGCACTGAAGCTTTCTTT. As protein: CASSLAGASTEAFF.

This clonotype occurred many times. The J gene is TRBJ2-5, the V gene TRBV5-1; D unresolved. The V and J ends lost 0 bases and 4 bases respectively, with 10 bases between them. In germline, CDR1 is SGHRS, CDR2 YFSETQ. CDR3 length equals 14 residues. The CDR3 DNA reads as TGCGCCAGCAGCTTGGAGGGCAGCCCAGAGACCCAGTACTTC. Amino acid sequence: CASSLEGSPETQYF.